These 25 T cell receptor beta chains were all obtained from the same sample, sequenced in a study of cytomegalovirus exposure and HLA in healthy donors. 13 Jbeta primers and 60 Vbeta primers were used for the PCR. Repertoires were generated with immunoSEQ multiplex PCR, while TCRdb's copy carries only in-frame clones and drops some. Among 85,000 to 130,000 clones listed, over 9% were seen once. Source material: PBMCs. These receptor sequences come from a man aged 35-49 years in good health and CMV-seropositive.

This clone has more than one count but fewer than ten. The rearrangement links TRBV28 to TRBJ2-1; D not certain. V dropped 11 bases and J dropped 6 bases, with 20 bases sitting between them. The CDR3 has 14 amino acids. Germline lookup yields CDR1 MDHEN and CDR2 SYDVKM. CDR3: CAGGPSTTGNEQFF. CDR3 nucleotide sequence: TGTGCCGGTGGCCCCTCGACGACGGGCAATGAGCAGTTCTTC.

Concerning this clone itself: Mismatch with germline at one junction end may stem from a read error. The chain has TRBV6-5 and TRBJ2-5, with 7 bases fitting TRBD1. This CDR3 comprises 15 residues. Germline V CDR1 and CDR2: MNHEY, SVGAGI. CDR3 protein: CASSYSGQRQETQYF. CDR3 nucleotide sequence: TGTGCCAGCAGCTACTCGGGACAGCGACAAGAGACCCAGTACTTC.

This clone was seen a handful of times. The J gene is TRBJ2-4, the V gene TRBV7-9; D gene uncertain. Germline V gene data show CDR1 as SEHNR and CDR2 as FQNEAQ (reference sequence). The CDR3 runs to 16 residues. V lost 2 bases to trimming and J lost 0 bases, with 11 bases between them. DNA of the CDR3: TGTGCCAGCAGCTTATCACTACAACTAGCCAAAAACATTCAGTACTTC. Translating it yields CASSLSLQLAKNIQYF.

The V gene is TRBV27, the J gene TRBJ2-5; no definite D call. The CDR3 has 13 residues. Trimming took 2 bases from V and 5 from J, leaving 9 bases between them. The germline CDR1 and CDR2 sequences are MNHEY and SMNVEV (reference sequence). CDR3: CASSLTPGETQYF. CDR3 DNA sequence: TGTGCCAGCAGTTTAACTCCGGGTGAGACCCAGTACTTC.

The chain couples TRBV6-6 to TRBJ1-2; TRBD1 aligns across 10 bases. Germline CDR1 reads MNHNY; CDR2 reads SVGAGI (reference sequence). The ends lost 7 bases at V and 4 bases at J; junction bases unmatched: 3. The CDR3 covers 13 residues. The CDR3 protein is CASTRTGGYGYTF. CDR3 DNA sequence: TGTGCCAGCACCCGGACAGGGGGCTATGGCTACACCTTC.

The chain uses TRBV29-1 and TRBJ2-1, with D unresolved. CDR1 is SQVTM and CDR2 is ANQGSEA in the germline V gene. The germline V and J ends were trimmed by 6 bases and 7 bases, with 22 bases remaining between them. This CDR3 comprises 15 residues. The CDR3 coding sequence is TGCAGCGTCCTATCAACCACACGGGTGGGTAATGAGCAGTTCTTC. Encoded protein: CSVLSTTRVGNEQFF.

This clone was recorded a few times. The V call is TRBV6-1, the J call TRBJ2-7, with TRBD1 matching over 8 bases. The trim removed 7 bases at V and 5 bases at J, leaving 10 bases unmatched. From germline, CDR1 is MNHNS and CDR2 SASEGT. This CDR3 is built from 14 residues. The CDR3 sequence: CASIQDRAYHEQYF. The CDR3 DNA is TGTGCCAGCATTCAGGACAGGGCCTACCACGAGCAGTACTTC.

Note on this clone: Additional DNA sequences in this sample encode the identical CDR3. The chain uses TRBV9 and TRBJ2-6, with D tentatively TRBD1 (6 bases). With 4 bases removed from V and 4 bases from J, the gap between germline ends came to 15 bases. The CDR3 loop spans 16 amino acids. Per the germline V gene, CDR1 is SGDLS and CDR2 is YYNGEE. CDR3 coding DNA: TGTGCCAGCAGCTCCGACAGGTCTTCAGGGGCCAACGTCCTGACTTTC. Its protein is CASSSDRSSGANVLTF. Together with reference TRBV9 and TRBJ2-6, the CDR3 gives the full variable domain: DSGVTQTPKHLITATGQRVTLRCSPRSGDLSVYWYQQSLDQGLQFLIQYYNGEERAKGNILERFSAQQFPDLHSELNLSSLELGDSALYFCASSSDRSSGANVLTFGAGSRLTVL.

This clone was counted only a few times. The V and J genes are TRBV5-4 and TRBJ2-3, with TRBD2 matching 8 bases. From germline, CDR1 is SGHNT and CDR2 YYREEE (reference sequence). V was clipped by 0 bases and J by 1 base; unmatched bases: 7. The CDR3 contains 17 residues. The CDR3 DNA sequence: TGTGCCAGCAGCTTGGATATCGGGAGGGCCGGCACAGATACGCAGTATTTT. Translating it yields CASSLDIGRAGTDTQYF.

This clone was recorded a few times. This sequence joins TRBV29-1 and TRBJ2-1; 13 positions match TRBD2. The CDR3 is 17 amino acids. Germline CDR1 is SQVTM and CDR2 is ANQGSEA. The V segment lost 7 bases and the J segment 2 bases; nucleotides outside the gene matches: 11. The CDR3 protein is CSAGLAGATYPYNEQFF. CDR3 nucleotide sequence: TGCAGCGCAGGACTAGCGGGAGCTACATACCCCTACAATGAGCAGTTCTTC.

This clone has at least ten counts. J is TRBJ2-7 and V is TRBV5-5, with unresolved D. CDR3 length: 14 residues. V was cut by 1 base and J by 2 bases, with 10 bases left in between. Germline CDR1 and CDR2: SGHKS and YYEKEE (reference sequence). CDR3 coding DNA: TGTGCCAGCAGCTTGTTGTTGGCAACCTACGAGCAGTACTTC. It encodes CASSLLLATYEQYF.

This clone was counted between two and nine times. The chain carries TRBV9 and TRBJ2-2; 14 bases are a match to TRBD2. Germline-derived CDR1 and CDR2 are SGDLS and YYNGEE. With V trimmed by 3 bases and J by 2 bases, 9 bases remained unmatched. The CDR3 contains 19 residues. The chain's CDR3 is CASSAPGLAGVFNTGELFF. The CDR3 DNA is TGTGCCAGCAGCGCTCCGGGACTAGCGGGAGTGTTTAACACCGGGGAGCTGTTTTTT.

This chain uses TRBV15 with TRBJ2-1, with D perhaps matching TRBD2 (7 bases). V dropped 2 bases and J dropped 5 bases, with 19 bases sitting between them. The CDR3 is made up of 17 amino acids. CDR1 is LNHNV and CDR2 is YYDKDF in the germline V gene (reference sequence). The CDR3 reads CATSRSRGGASDNEQFF. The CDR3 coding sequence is TGTGCCACCAGCAGATCGAGGGGGGGCGCCTCTGACAATGAGCAGTTCTTC.

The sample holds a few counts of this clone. The CDR3 DNA reads TGTGCCAGCAGTTTGGGGGCGGGAGCAAATATGGAGACCCAGTACTTC. Translated, it gives CASSLGAGANMETQYF. This chain joins TRBV27 and TRBJ2-5, with D possibly being TRBD2 (7 bases). Trimming shortened V by 3 bases and J by 5 bases, and 19 bases separated the two germline ends. Germline V lookup: CDR1 MNHEY, CDR2 SMNVEV (reference sequence). This CDR3 comprises 16 residues.

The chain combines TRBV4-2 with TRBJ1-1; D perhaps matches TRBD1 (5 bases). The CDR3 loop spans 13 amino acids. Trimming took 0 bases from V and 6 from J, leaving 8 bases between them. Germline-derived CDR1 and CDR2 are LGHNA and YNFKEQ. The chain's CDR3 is CASSQDRVAEAFF. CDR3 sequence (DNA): TGTGCCAGCAGCCAAGACAGGGTCGCTGAAGCTTTCTTT.

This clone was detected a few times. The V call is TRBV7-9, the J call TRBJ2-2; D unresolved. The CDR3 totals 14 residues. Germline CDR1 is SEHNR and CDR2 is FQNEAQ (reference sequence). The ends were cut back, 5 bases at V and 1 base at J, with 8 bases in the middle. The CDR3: CASSKTENTGELFF. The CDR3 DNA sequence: TGTGCCAGCAGCAAAACAGAGAACACCGGGGAGCTGTTTTTT.

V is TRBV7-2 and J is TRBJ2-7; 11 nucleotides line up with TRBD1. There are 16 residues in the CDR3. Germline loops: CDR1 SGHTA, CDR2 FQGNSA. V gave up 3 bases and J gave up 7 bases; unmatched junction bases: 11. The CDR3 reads CASSFRTGGALGEQYF. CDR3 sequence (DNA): TGTGCCAGCAGCTTCCGGACAGGGGGCGCTTTGGGGGAGCAGTACTTC.

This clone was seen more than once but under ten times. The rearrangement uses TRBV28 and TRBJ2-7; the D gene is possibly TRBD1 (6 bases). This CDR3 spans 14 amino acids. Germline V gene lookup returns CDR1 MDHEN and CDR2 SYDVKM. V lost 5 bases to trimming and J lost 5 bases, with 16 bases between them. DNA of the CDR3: TGTGCCAGCAGTATCAGATACAGGGACCACGAGCAGTACTTC. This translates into CASSIRYRDHEQYF.

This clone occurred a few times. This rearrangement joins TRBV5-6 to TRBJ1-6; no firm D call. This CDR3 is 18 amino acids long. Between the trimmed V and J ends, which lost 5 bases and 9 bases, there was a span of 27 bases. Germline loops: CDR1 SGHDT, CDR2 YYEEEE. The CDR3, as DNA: TGTGCCAGCAGTCCGATATCCGGGATCGCGTCCGAACTTTCACCCCTCCACTTT. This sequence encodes CASSPISGIASELSPLHF.

In nucleotides, the CDR3 is TGCGCCAGCAGTGAGTCGGCTAGCGGGTCCTACGAGCAGTACTTC. Translated, it gives CASSESASGSYEQYF. The J gene is TRBJ2-7, the V gene TRBV10-1; 8 bases match TRBD2. The germline CDR1 and CDR2 sequences are WNHNN and SYGVQD (reference sequence). The CDR3 length is 15 residues. V trimming: 0 bases; J trimming: 1 base; junction bases outside the gene matches: 2.

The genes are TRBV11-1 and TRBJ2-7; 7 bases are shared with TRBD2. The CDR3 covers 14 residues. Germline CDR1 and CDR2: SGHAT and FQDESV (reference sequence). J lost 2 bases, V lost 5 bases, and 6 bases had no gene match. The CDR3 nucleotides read TGTGCCAGCAGCCCTGGACTAGGGGCCTACGAGCAGTACTTC. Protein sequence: CASSPGLGAYEQYF.

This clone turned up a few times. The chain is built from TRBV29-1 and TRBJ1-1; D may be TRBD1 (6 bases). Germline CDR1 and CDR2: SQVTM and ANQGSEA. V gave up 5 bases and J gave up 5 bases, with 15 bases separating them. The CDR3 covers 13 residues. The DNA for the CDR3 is TGCAGCGTTACCCGGATGGGGGCGACTGAAGCTTTCTTT. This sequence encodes CSVTRMGATEAFF.

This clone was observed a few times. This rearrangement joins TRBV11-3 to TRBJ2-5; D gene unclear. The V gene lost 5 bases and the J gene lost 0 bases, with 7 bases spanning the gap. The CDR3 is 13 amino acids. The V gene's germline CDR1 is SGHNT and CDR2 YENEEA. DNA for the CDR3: TGTGCCAGCAGCGACTCCCACCAAGAGACCCAGTACTTC. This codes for CASSDSHQETQYF. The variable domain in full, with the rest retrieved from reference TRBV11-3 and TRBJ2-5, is EAGVVQSPRYKIIEKKQPVAFWCNPISGHNTLYWYLQNLGQGPELLIRYENEEAVDDSQLPKDRFSAERLKGVDSTLKIQPAELGDSAVYLCASSDSHQETQYFGPGTRLLVL.

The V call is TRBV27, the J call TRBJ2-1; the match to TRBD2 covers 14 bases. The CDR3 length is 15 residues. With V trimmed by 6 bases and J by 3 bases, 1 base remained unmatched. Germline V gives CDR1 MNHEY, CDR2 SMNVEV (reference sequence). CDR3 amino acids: CASRGLAGDYNEQFF. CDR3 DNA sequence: TGTGCCAGCAGGGGACTAGCGGGGGACTACAATGAGCAGTTCTTC.

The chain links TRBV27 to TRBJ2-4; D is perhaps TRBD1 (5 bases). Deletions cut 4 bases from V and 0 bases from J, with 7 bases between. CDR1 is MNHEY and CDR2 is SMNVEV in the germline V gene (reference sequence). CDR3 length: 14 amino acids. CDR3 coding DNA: TGTGCCAGCAGTTCGACAGTAGCCAAAAACATTCAGTACTTC. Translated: CASSSTVAKNIQYF.